Below, one T cell receptor (beta chain) is given with its context. Donors in the study were healthy people who gave bone marrow. V was pared by 6 bases and J by 6 bases, with 17 bases between. Germline CDR1 and CDR2: SNHLY and FYNNEI. This CDR3 spans 14 amino acids. This sample stems from a study of cytomegalovirus exposure and HLA in healthy donors. Vbeta (60) and Jbeta (13) primers were used in the PCR. The method was immunoSEQ multiplex PCR; TCRdb's version includes in-frame clones alone and lacks a portion of them. The table shows approximately 280,000 clones, with around nine tenths occurring only once.

The sequence was collected from a woman younger than 30 in good health and CMV-seronegative. The chain recombines TRBV2 with TRBJ1-1, with D possibly being TRBD1 (6 bases). The sample consisted of PBMCs. CDR3 sequence reads: CASRRIPGVPEAFF. Written as DNA, the CDR3 is TGTGCCAGCAGGAGAATCCCAGGGGTGCCTGAAGCTTTCTTT.